This entry concerns a single TCR beta chain. Its specificity is unknown. The sample is drawn from a study of T cells in Graves' hyperthyroidism and ophthalmopathy. General study findings and limits: Blood samples included most of the expanded thyroid clonotypes exceeding 0.001. Ophthalmopathy and stable hyperthyroidism were separated by a 13 V-J model.

There are 13 residues in the CDR3. Germline-derived CDR1 and CDR2 are SGHKS and YYEKEE (reference sequence). V lost 1 base to trimming and J lost 7 bases, with 11 bases between them. Exclusion followed for patients with uncontrolled infection, other autoimmune disease, pregnancy or lactation. Diagnoses used clinical symptoms, serum thyroxine and TRAb, thyroid ultrasound and orbital computed tomography. From RNA transcripts, TCR beta CDR3 regions were amplified. First-round RT-PCR with HTBI primers amplified the TCR CDR3 region. TCRdb processed the multiplex PCR reads anew with MiXCR; each CDR3 protein has one entry. The sample yields 400,000 to 550,000 distinct CDR3 sequences, approximately 25% seen once.

Sequencing was carried out using blood. The TCR sequence derives from a woman in her 30s with Graves' ophthalmopathy. The J gene is TRBJ1-2, the V gene TRBV5-5, with D possibly matching TRBD1 (6 bases). For the CDR3, the DNA is TGTGCCAGCAGCTTGCTAGGGGGGACTGGCTACACCTTC. It specifies CASSLLGGTGYTF.